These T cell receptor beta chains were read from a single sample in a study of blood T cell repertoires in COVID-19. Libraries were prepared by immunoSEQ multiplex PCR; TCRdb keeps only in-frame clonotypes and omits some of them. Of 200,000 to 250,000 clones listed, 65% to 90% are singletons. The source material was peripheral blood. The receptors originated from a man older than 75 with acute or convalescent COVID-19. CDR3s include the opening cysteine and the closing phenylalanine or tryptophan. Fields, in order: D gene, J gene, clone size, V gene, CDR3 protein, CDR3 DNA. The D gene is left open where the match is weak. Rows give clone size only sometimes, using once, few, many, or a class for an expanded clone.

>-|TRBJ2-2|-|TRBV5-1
CASSPSGRALGPGELFF
TGCGCCAGCAGCCCGTCGGGCAGGGCCTTGGGTCCGGGGGAGCTGTTTTTT
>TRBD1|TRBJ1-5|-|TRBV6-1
CASSEKGQAYSNQPQHF
TGTGCCAGCAGTGAGAAAGGACAGGCCTATAGCAATCAGCCCCAGCATTTT
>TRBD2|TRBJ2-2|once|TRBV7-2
CASSSIGWLAGPGAGELFF
TGTGCCAGCAGCTCAATCGGATGGCTAGCGGGCCCGGGAGCCGGGGAGCTGTTTTTT
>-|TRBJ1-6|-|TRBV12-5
CASGPGGLSYNSPLHF
TGTGCTAGTGGTCCGGGCGGACTGTCGTATAATTCACCCCTCCACTTT
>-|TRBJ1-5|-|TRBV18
CASSHVGAYSNQPQHF
TGTGCCAGCTCTCATGTGGGGGCTTATAGCAATCAGCCCCAGCATTTT
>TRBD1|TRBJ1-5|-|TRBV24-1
CATRQGAKQPQHF
TGTGCCACCAGACAGGGGGCGAAACAGCCCCAGCATTTT
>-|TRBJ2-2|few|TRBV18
CASSPQNTGELFF
TGTGCCAGCTCACCCCAGAACACCGGGGAGCTGTTTTTT
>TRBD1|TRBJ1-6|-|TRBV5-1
CASSTGQSSSYNSPLHF
TGCGCCAGCAGCACGGGACAGTCGAGCTCCTATAATTCACCCCTCCACTTT
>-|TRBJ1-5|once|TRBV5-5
CASSRQAFSNQPQHF
TGTGCCAGCAGCCGACAGGCATTTAGCAATCAGCCCCAGCATTTT
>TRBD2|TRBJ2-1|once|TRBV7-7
CASSTGRGTINEQFF
TGTGCCAGCAGCACGGGGAGGGGCACCATCAATGAGCAGTTCTTC
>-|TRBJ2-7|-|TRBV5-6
CASSSPLSSYEQYF
TGTGCCAGCAGCTCCCCATTGAGCTCCTACGAGCAGTACTTC
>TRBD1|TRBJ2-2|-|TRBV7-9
CASSVRDRTANTGELFF
TGTGCCAGCAGCGTCCGGGACAGGACCGCGAACACCGGGGAGCTGTTTTTT
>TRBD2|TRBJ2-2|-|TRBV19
CASSINTRGRAGGELFF
TGTGCCAGTAGTATAAATACACGCGGGAGGGCCGGAGGGGAGCTGTTTTTT
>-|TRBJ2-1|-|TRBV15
CATSRDGGRQFF
TGTGCCACCAGCAGAGACGGCGGCCGGCAGTTCTTC
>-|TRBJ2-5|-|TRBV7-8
CASSLKRETQYF
TGTGCCAGCAGCCTCAAACGGGAGACCCAGTACTTC
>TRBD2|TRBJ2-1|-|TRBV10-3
CAIPPVGLAGGRSYNEQFF
TGTGCCATCCCCCCCGTAGGACTAGCGGGAGGGCGGTCATACAATGAGCAGTTCTTC
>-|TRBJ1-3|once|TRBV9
CASSKTSSGNTIYF
TGTGCCAGCAGTAAGACAAGCTCTGGAAACACCATATATTTT
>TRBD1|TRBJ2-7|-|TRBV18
CASSGTGAGSEQYF
TGTGCCAGCTCCGGGACAGGGGCGGGAAGCGAGCAGTACTTC
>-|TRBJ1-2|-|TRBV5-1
CASRRTAVGSFYGYTF
TGCGCCAGCAGACGGACAGCCGTTGGATCCTTCTATGGCTACACCTTC
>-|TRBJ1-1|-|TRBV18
CASSPRDKGEVAEAFF
TGTGCCAGCTCACCCCGGGACAAAGGGGAAGTCGCTGAAGCTTTCTTT
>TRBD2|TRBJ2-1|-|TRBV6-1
CASSEEGWGGDEQFF
TGTGCCAGCAGTGAAGAGGGTTGGGGGGGGGATGAGCAGTTCTTC
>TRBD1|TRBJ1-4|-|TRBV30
CAWSRQGTEKLFF
TGTGCCTGGAGCCGACAGGGGACTGAAAAACTGTTTTTT
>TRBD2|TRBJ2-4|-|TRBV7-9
CASSSGVGMRAKNIQYF
TGTGCCAGCAGCAGCGGGGTGGGGATGAGGGCCAAAAACATTCAGTACTTC
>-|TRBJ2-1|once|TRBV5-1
CASSLGTGSGGGEQFF
TGCGCCAGCAGCTTGGGGACCGGGAGTGGTGGCGGTGAGCAGTTCTTC
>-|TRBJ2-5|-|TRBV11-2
CASSQMETQYF
TGTGCCAGCAGCCAAATGGAGACCCAGTACTTC
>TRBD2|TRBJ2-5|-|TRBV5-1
CASSLLAGAGETQYF
TGCGCCAGCAGCTTACTAGCGGGAGCGGGAGAGACCCAGTACTTC
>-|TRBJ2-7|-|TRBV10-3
CAIKDSSSYEQYF
TGTGCCATCAAGGACTCGAGCTCCTACGAGCAGTACTTC
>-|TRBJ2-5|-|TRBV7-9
CASSQIPNGLETQYF
TGTGCCAGCAGCCAAATCCCCAACGGTTTGGAGACCCAGTACTTC
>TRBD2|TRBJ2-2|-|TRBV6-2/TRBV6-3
CASSGLAGSTGELFF
TGTGCCAGCAGCGGACTAGCGGGATCTACCGGGGAGCTGTTTTTT
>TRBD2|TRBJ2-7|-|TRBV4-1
CASSHGTSGGYEQYF
TGCGCCAGCAGCCATGGGACTAGCGGGGGGTACGAGCAGTACTTC
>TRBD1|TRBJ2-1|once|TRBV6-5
CASRGTGGRDEQFF
TGTGCCAGCAGGGGGACAGGGGGTCGCGATGAGCAGTTCTTC
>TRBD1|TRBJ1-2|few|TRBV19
CASSIDPDRVGYTF
TGTGCCAGTAGTATAGATCCGGACAGGGTAGGCTACACCTTC
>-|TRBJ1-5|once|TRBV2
CASRGFLNGPNQPQHF
TGTGCCAGCAGGGGCTTCCTTAACGGTCCAAATCAGCCCCAGCATTTT